This TCR beta chain comes out of a study of blood T cell repertoires in COVID-19. Trimming shortened V by 5 bases and J by 2 bases, and 7 bases separated the two germline ends. The CDR3 has 13 amino acids. What the recovered Cohort 3 donors had was two negative PCRs, clearance, or symptom resolution. This clone was seen only a few times. Produced via immunoSEQ multiplex PCR; TCRdb's table is partial and in-frame only. This table has 400,000 to 500,000 clones, around 87% appearing once. What was sequenced was PBMCs or T cells enriched from blood (not recorded which). The origin of this receptor is a woman aged 40 to 50 who had recovered from COVID-19. The chain carries TRBV12-3 or TRBV12-4 and TRBJ1-3; D is unresolved. This chain's CDR3 is CASSSSAGNTIYF. The CDR3 bases are TGTGCCAGCAGTAGTTCGGCTGGAAACACCATATATTTT.